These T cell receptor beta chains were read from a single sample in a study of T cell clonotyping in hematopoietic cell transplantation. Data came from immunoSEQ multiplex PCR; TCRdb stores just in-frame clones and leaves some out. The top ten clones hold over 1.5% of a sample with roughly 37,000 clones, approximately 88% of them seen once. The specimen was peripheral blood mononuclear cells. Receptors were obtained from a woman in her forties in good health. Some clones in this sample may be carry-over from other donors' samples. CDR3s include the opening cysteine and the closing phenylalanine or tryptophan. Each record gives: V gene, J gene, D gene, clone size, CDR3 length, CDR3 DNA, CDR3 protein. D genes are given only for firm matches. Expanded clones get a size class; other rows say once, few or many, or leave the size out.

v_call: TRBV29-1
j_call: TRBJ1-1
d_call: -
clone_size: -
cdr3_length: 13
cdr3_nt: TGCAGCGTTGCCCCGGGATCGGACACTGAAGCTTTCTTT
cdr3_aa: CSVAPGSDTEAFF

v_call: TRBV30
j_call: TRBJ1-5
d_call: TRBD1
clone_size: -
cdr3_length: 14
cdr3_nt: TGTGCCTGGGGGGACAGGCCAAGCAATCAGCCCCAGCATTTT
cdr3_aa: CAWGDRPSNQPQHF

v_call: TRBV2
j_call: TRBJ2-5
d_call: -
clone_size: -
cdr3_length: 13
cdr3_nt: TGTGCCAGCTTCCGGGTGGTTCAAGAGACCCAGTACTTC
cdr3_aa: CASFRVVQETQYF

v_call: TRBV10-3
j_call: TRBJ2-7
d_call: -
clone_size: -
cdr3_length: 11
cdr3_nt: TGTGCCATCAGAAGCAACTACGAGCAGTACTTC
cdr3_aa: CAIRSNYEQYF

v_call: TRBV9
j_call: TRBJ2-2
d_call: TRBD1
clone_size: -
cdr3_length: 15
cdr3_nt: TGTGCCAGCAGCCCCTCACAGGGGGCGACCGGGGAGCTGTTTTTT
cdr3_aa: CASSPSQGATGELFF

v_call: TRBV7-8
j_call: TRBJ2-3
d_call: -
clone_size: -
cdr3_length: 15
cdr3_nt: TGTGCCAGCAGCCCACCGGGAGTCTCCACAGATACGCAGTATTTT
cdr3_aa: CASSPPGVSTDTQYF

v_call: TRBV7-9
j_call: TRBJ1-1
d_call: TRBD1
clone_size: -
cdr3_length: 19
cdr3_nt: TGTGCCAGCAGCCCGCGGAAAGGACAGGGGGCGATTCCATACCAGTGGGCTTTCTTT
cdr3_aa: CASSPRKGQGAIPYQWAFF

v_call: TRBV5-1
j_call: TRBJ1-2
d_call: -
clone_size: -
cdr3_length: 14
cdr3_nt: TGCGCCAGCAGCTTGGGGACGGTTGCTGGTGGCTACACCTTC
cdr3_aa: CASSLGTVAGGYTF

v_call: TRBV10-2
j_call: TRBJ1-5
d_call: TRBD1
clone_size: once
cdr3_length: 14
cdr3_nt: TGCGCCAGCAGTGTGAGTGGGACAGAGACAAACGGGCATTTT
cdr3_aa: CASSVSGTETNGHF

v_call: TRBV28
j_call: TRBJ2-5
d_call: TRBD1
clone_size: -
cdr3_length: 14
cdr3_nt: TGTGCCAGCAGTCGGGCGGGACAGGGTGAGACCCAGTACTTC
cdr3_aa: CASSRAGQGETQYF

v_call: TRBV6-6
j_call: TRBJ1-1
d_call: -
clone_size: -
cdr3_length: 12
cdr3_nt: TGTGCCAGCAGCCCGGGGGGGACTGAAGCTTTCTTT
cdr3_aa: CASSPGGTEAFF

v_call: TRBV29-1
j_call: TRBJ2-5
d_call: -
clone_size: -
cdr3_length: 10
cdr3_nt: TGCAGCGTTGGCCAAGAGACCCAGTACTTC
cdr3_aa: CSVGQETQYF

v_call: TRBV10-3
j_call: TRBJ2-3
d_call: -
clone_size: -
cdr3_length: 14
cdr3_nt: TGTGTCATCAGTGAGGGAGGAGCCACAGATACGCAGTATTTT
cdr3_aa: CVISEGGATDTQYF